Below, 32 T cell receptor beta chains from the same sample are listed, as sequenced in a study of shared clonotypes between healthy human individuals. The method was immunoSEQ multiplex PCR; TCRdb's version includes in-frame clones alone and lacks a portion of them. This sample has 2.3 million or so clones, with over 85% found just once. Sequenced sample: naive CD4+ T cells from PBMCs. The subset is: CD45RA+ positively selected. Receptors originate from a man aged 18 to 30 in good health. Some clones in this sample may be carry-over from other donors' samples.

The chain uses TRBV19 and TRBJ1-2, with unresolved D. Trimming pared 5 bases from V and 2 bases from J, leaving 15 bases between. CDR1 is LNHDA, CDR2 SQIVND, per germline (reference sequence). The CDR3 loop spans 15 amino acids. The CDR3 DNA follows: TGTGCCAGTAGTCCGGACTCGGTCGGAAACTATGGCTACACCTTC. It codes for CASSPDSVGNYGYTF.

The chain recombines TRBV19 with TRBJ2-5; the D gene is possibly TRBD1 (6 bases). V was clipped by 4 bases and J by 5 bases, with 17 bases between them. Germline values: CDR1 LNHDA, CDR2 SQIVND (reference sequence). The CDR3 extends over 15 amino acids. This CDR3 reads CASSTWDNPAETQYF. CDR3 sequence (DNA): TGTGCCAGTAGTACCTGGGACAACCCCGCGGAGACCCAGTACTTC.

The rearrangement links TRBV7-2 to TRBJ2-5, with D perhaps matching TRBD1 (5 bases). This CDR3 has 15 residues. Trimming pared 2 bases from V and 6 bases from J, leaving 16 bases between. Germline V CDR1 and CDR2: SGHTA, FQGNSA. The CDR3 DNA is TGTGCCAGCAGCTTATTAGGGGCGGCTCTCAAGACCCAGTACTTC. Translated, it gives CASSLLGAALKTQYF.

This rearrangement joins TRBV9 to TRBJ2-5; TRBD2 matches 9 bases. Germline V gene data show CDR1 as SGDLS and CDR2 as YYNGEE. Trimming removed 0 bases from V and 1 base from J; junction bases left unmatched: 7. The CDR3 is 17 amino acids. CDR3 bases: TGTGCCAGCAGCGTAGCAGGCGGGAGGGCCTCCCAAGAGACCCAGTACTTC. Translation gives CASSVAGGRASQETQYF.

This chain links TRBV27 with TRBJ2-7; 10 bases align to TRBD1. In germline, CDR1 is MNHEY, CDR2 SMNVEV (reference sequence). The CDR3 runs 14 residues. J lost 6 bases, V lost 6 bases, and 8 bases had no gene match. The CDR3 coding sequence is TGTGCCAGCAGCAACGACAGGGGGCTGCCCGAGCAGTACTTC. Its protein is CASSNDRGLPEQYF.

The chain carries TRBV5-1 and TRBJ2-7; D possibly corresponds to TRBD2 (6 bases). Trimming stripped 4 bases from V and 9 bases from J, with 20 bases between. The CDR3 has 14 amino acids. From germline, CDR1 is SGHRS and CDR2 YFSETQ. CDR3 sequence (DNA): TGCGCCAGCAGCGTGGAGCGGCCCGACGGGGGGCAGTACTTC. It is translated as CASSVERPDGGQYF.

The rearrangement joins TRBV30 to TRBJ1-2, with no clear D. CDR1 is GTSNPN, CDR2 SVGIG, per germline (reference sequence). Trimming removed 0 bases at V and 4 bases at J, with 9 bases between. The CDR3 extends over 13 amino acids. The CDR3 is CAWSVAGRYGYTF. DNA for the CDR3: TGTGCCTGGAGTGTAGCGGGTCGCTATGGCTACACCTTC.

J is TRBJ2-7 and V is TRBV4-3; a possible D gene is TRBD1 (6 bases). In germline, CDR1 is LGHNA, CDR2 YSLEER. Deletions cut 4 bases from V and 0 bases from J, with 13 bases between. The CDR3 extends over 15 amino acids. The CDR3 DNA follows: TGCGCCAGCAGCCGCGAACAGGGAAGCTCCTACGAGCAGTACTTC. Translation gives CASSREQGSSYEQYF.

J is TRBJ1-2 and V is TRBV6-5, with unresolved D. There are 12 residues in the CDR3. Germline CDR1 and CDR2: MNHEY and SVGAGI. V dropped 6 bases and J dropped 7 bases, with 12 bases sitting between them. The CDR3 bases are TGTGCCAGCAGAACCGAGGGCTTTGGCTACACCTTC. Encoded protein: CASRTEGFGYTF.

This clone was counted once. The chain combines TRBV19 with TRBJ2-5, with D unresolved. Between the trimmed V and J ends, which lost 0 bases and 10 bases, there was a span of 15 bases. This CDR3 spans 14 amino acids. Germline loops: CDR1 LNHDA, CDR2 SQIVND (reference sequence). CDR3 nucleotides: TGTGCCAGTAGTATAGAACCGGGCCCAGGAGACCAGTACTTC. This codes for CASSIEPGPGDQYF.

This rearrangement joins TRBV28 to TRBJ2-5; D not certain. Germline V gene sequence: CDR1 MDHEN, CDR2 SYDVKM. There are 13 residues in the CDR3. V dropped 4 bases and J dropped 5 bases, with 11 bases sitting between them. The CDR3 nucleotides read TGTGCCAGCAGTTCCCCGGCGCTGGAGACCCAGTACTTC. Protein: CASSSPALETQYF.

About this clone itself: Other DNA sequences within the sample encode an identical CDR3. This chain links TRBV5-4 with TRBJ2-3; the D gene is possibly TRBD2 (7 bases). Trimming cost V 4 bases and J 2 bases, with 11 bases left between them. Germline assignment: CDR1 SGHNT and CDR2 YYREEE (reference sequence). This CDR3 is built from 14 residues. CDR3 nucleotides: TGTGCCAGCAGCCTGGGGGGGGCCACAGATACGCAGTATTTT. Its translation is CASSLGGATDTQYF.

Here the CDR3 DNA reads TGTGCCAGCAGCTTAGCACCTGCACGGAACACTGAAGCTTTCTTT. This translates into CASSLAPARNTEAFF. The genes are TRBV7-9 and TRBJ1-1; D not certain. The CDR3 totals 15 residues. Between the trimmed V and J ends, which lost 0 bases and 1 base, there was a span of 9 bases. CDR1 and CDR2 from the germline V gene are SEHNR and FQNEAQ (reference sequence).

The V gene is TRBV5-4, the J gene TRBJ2-5; 9 bases agree with TRBD2. CDR3 length equals 13 residues. V lost 5 bases and J lost 4; bases outside the gene matches: 3. CDR1 and CDR2 (germline): SGHNT, YYREEE (reference sequence). Here the CDR3 DNA reads TGTGCCAGCAGTATAGCGGGAGCAGAGACCCAGTACTTC. Its protein product is CASSIAGAETQYF.

To note about this clone: The same CDR3 also results from other DNA sequences found in this sample. This chain connects TRBV2 to TRBJ2-1; perhaps TRBD2 as D (5 bases). Trimming pared 4 bases from V and 7 bases from J, leaving 8 bases between. CDR1 is SNHLY and CDR2 is FYNNEI in the germline V gene. This CDR3 has 12 amino acids. This CDR3 is CASSAEVNEQFF. CDR3 bases: TGTGCCAGCAGTGCGGAGGTTAATGAGCAGTTCTTC.

The gene calls are TRBV25-1 and TRBJ2-5, with D perhaps matching TRBD2 (5 bases). V was clipped by 11 bases and J by 0 bases, with 13 bases between them. Germline-derived CDR1 and CDR2 are MGHDK and SYGVNS. The CDR3 consists of 13 residues. This chain's CDR3 is CAGRGPDQETQYF. CDR3 in DNA: TGTGCCGGGAGAGGGCCCGACCAAGAGACCCAGTACTTC.

This chain links TRBV2 with TRBJ2-1; possibly TRBD2 for D (6 bases). Germline V lookup: CDR1 SNHLY, CDR2 FYNNEI. V shed 6 bases and J shed 8 bases, with 8 bases lying between them. The CDR3 length is 11 residues. CDR3 protein: CASRGGDEQFF. In nucleotides, the CDR3 is TGTGCCAGCAGAGGAGGGGATGAGCAGTTCTTC.

The chain joins TRBV18 to TRBJ2-7, with D perhaps being TRBD1 or TRBD2 (5 bases each). Germline assignment: CDR1 KGHSH and CDR2 LQKENI. CDR3 length: 16 residues. Trimming stripped 2 bases from V and 4 bases from J, with 18 bases between. Here the CDR3 DNA reads TGTGCCAGCTCACCAGCCGGGACGGGGAAATCTTACGAGCAGTACTTC. It is translated as CASSPAGTGKSYEQYF.

This sequence joins TRBV5-6 and TRBJ2-1; D possibly corresponds to TRBD2 (6 bases). V was shortened by 5 bases and J by 7 bases, with 16 bases between the two germline ends. Germline values: CDR1 SGHDT, CDR2 YYEEEE. There are 14 residues in the CDR3. The CDR3 sequence: CASSAGGIGNEQFF. The CDR3 DNA is TGTGCCAGCAGTGCCGGGGGTATAGGGAATGAGCAGTTCTTC.

This clone was picked up one time. The same CDR3 also results from other DNA sequences found in this sample. This chain connects TRBV12-5 to TRBJ2-3; 8 nucleotides line up with TRBD1. The CDR3 has 13 amino acids. Trimming removed 2 bases from V and 6 bases from J; junction bases left unmatched: 1. CDR1 and CDR2 (germline): LGHNT, FRNRAP. The CDR3 sequence: CASGLTGGDTQYF. CDR3 nucleotides: TGTGCTAGTGGTTTGACAGGGGGTGATACGCAGTATTTT.

The V gene is TRBV5-1, the J gene TRBJ2-5, with D maybe TRBD2 (5 bases). The CDR3 consists of 14 residues. Germline lookup yields CDR1 SGHRS and CDR2 YFSETQ. V lost 3 bases to trimming and J lost 4 bases, with 13 bases between them. The CDR3 DNA is TGCGCCAGCAGCTGGATCATCGGGGTAGAGACCCAGTACTTC. Translation gives CASSWIIGVETQYF.

The rearrangement uses TRBV2 and TRBJ2-5; D uncertain. Germline lookup yields CDR1 SNHLY and CDR2 FYNNEI. The V and J ends lost 8 bases and 9 bases respectively, with 13 bases between them. The CDR3 runs to 11 residues. In DNA, the CDR3 is TGTGCCAGCGAGATACGTCCGGCCCAGTACTTC. Encoded protein: CASEIRPAQYF.

The V gene is TRBV11-3, the J gene TRBJ2-5, with D perhaps matching TRBD1 (6 bases). Germline V gene lookup returns CDR1 SGHNT and CDR2 YENEEA. CDR3 size: 14 residues. The V end lost 4 bases, the J end lost 5 bases, and 14 bases lay between the germline ends. CDR3 in DNA: TGTGCCAGCAGCTACTCAGGGGTTGGGGAGACCCAGTACTTC. Its protein product is CASSYSGVGETQYF.

The chain links TRBV28 to TRBJ1-3, with D unclear. The CDR3 covers 16 residues. Germline values: CDR1 MDHEN, CDR2 SYDVKM. V was cut by 6 bases and J by 0 bases, with 15 bases left in between. The CDR3 DNA sequence: TGTGCCAGCAGGCCCAGAAAACAGAGCTCTGGAAACACCATATATTTT. Encoded protein: CASRPRKQSSGNTIYF.

The rearrangement links TRBV28 to TRBJ2-5; no clear D gene. Per the germline V gene, CDR1 is MDHEN and CDR2 is SYDVKM. This CDR3 spans 12 amino acids. Trimming pared 4 bases from V and 14 bases from J, leaving 17 bases between. CDR3 DNA: TGTGCCAGCAGTTCACGGACCGACCGACGATACTTC. Protein: CASSSRTDRRYF.

This clone occurred a few times. The chain recombines TRBV30 with TRBJ2-2; D is undetermined. The germline CDR1 and CDR2 sequences are GTSNPN and SVGIG (reference sequence). The CDR3 is 14 residues long. V was pared by 1 base and J by 8 bases, with 14 bases between. CDR3 in DNA: TGTGCCTGGAGTGCTGCACTACTCTCTGGGGAGCTGTTTTTT. Protein: CAWSAALLSGELFF.

On this clone itself: The junction differs from germline at one of its ends, possibly a read error. The rearrangement uses TRBV18 and TRBJ2-3; 9 bases align to TRBD2. The germline gives CDR1 KGHSH, CDR2 LQKENI. The length of the CDR3 is 15 residues. The CDR3 region has the DNA TGTGCCAGCTCACTTCCCGGGACTAGCATAGATACGCAGTATTTT. It specifies CASSLPGTSIDTQYF.

The rearrangement uses TRBV14 and TRBJ1-1, with 8 nucleotides matching TRBD1. Germline loops: CDR1 SGHDN, CDR2 FVKESK. The CDR3 sequence is 17 residues long. The ends lost 0 bases at V and 2 bases at J; junction bases unmatched: 8. The DNA for the CDR3 is TGTGCCAGCAGCCAAGATCTTAGGACAGGGCTTAACACTGAAGCTTTCTTT. This sequence encodes CASSQDLRTGLNTEAFF.

Concerning this clone: The same CDR3 can be traced to other DNA sequences in this sample. The genes are TRBV27 and TRBJ2-7, with D possibly TRBD1 on 5 matching bases. Germline values: CDR1 MNHEY, CDR2 SMNVEV (reference sequence). Deletions cut 5 bases from V and 0 bases from J, with 8 bases between. The CDR3 extends over 13 amino acids. The CDR3 DNA reads as TGTGCCAGCAGTAGGCAGGGCTCCTACGAGCAGTACTTC. Its protein product is CASSRQGSYEQYF.

The J gene is TRBJ1-2, the V gene TRBV9, with D hard to call. Trimming took off 0 bases at V and 4 bases at J, with 13 bases between the two ends. Germline V lookup: CDR1 SGDLS, CDR2 YYNGEE. The CDR3 extends over 15 amino acids. The CDR3 region is CASSVDLGLVYGYTF. The CDR3 nucleotides are TGTGCCAGCAGCGTAGATTTGGGGTTAGTCTATGGCTACACCTTC.

The V call is TRBV10-2, the J call TRBJ2-5; 9 nucleotides agree with TRBD1. CDR3 length equals 14 residues. Germline V gene lookup returns CDR1 WSHSY and CDR2 SAAADI. Unmatched junction bases numbered 1, after V lost 3 bases and J lost 2 bases. The CDR3 region is CASSEQGAQETQYF. The CDR3 DNA reads as TGCGCCAGCAGTGAACAGGGGGCTCAAGAGACCCAGTACTTC.

This rearrangement joins TRBV18 to TRBJ1-5; TRBD1 might be the D (6 bases). Germline V CDR1 and CDR2: KGHSH, LQKENI. The CDR3 totals 15 residues. With 3 bases removed from V and 3 bases from J, the gap between germline ends came to 12 bases. Here the CDR3 reads CASSPGGANNQPQHF. Here the CDR3 DNA reads TGTGCCAGCTCACCCGGGGGGGCAAACAATCAGCCCCAGCATTTT.